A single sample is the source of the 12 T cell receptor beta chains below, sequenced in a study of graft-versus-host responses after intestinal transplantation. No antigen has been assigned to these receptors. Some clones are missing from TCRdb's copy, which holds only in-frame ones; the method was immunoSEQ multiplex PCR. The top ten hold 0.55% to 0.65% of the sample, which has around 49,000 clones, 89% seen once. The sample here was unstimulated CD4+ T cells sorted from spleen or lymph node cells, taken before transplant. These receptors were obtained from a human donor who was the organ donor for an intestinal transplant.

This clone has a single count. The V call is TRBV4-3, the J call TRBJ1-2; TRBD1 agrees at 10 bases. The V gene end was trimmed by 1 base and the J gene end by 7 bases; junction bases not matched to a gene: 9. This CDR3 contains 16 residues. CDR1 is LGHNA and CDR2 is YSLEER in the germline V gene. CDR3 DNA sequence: TGCGCCAGCAGCCAAGCCCGGGGACAGGGGAATGCTGGCTACACCTTC. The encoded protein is CASSQARGQGNAGYTF.

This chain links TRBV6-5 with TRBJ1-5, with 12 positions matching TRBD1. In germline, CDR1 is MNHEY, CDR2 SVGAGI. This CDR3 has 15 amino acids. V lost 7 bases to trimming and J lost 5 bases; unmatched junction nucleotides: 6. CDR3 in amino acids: CASTRDRGRDQPQHF. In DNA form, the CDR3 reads TGTGCCAGCACCCGGGACAGGGGGCGTGATCAGCCCCAGCATTTT.

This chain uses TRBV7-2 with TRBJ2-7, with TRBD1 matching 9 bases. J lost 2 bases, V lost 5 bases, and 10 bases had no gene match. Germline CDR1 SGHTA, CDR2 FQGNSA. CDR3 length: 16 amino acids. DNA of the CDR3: TGTGCCAGCAGCGAACGGGACAGGGTGAGGGCCTACGAGCAGTACTTC. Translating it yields CASSERDRVRAYEQYF. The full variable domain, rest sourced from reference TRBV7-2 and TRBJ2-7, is GAGVSQSPSNKVTEKGKDVELRCDPISGHTALYWYRQSLGQGLEFLIYFQGNSAPDKSGLPSDRFSAERTGGSVSTLTIQRTQQEDSAVYLCASSERDRVRAYEQYFGPGTRLTVT.

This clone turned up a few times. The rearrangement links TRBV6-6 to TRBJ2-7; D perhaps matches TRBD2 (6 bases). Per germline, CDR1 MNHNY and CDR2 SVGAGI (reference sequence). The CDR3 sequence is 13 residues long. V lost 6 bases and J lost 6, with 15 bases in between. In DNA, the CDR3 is TGTGCCAGCAGGGGGACTTCAGGAGGCGAGCAGTACTTC. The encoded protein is CASRGTSGGEQYF.

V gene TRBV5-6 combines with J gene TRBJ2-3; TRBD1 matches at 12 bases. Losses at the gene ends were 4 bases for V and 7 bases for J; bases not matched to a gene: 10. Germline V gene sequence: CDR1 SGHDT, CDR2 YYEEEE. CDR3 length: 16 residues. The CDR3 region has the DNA TGTGCCAGCAGCCCGACCGGTGGGACAGGGGGCAATACGCAGTATTTT. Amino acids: CASSPTGGTGGNTQYF.

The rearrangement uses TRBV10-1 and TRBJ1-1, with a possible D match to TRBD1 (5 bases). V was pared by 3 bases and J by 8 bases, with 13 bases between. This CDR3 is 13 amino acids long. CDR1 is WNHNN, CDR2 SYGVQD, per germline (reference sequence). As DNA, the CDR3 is TGCGCCAGCAGTGATGAGGATGGGGGGGAAGCTTTCTTT. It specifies CASSDEDGGEAFF.

The CDR3 nucleotides read TGTGCCAGCTCACCAGCGGGCCAGAACTCCTACGAGCAGTACTTC. It is translated as CASSPAGQNSYEQYF. The J gene is TRBJ2-7, the V gene TRBV18; weak D call: TRBD2 (5 bases). The CDR3 extends over 15 amino acids. In germline, CDR1 is KGHSH, CDR2 LQKENI. V lost 2 bases, J lost 0 bases, and 11 bases lay in between.

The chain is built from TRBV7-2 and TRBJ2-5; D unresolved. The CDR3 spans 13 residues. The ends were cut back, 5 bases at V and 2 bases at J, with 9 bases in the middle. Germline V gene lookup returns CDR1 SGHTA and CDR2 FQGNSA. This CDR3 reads CASSLSSQETQYF. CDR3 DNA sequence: TGTGCCAGCAGCCTTTCTAGTCAAGAGACCCAGTACTTC.

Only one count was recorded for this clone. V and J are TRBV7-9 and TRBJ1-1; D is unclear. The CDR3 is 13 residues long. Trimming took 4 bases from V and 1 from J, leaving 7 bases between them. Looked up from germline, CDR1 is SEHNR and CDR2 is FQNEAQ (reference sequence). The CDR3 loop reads CASSYISNTEAFF. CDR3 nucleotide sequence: TGTGCCAGCAGCTACATCTCGAACACTGAAGCTTTCTTT.

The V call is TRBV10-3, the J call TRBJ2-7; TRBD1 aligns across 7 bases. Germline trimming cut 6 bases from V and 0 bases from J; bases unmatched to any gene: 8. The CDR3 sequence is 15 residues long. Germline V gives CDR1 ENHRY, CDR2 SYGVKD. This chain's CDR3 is CAISPGQTNSYEQYF. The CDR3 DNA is TGTGCCATCAGCCCGGGACAGACGAACTCCTACGAGCAGTACTTC.

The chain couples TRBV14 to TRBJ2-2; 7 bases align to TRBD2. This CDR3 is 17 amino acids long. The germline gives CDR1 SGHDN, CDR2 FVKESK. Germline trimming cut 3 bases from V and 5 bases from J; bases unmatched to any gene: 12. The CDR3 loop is CASSHSGRGIMTGELFF. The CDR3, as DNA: TGTGCCAGCAGCCACTCAGGGCGGGGGATCATGACCGGGGAGCTGTTTTTT.

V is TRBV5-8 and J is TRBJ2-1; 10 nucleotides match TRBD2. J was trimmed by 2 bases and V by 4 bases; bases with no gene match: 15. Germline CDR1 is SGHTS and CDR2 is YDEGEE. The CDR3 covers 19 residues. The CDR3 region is CASSLVWLAGVGPYNEQFF. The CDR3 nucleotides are TGTGCCAGCAGCCTCGTTTGGCTAGCGGGAGTTGGCCCCTACAATGAGCAGTTCTTC.